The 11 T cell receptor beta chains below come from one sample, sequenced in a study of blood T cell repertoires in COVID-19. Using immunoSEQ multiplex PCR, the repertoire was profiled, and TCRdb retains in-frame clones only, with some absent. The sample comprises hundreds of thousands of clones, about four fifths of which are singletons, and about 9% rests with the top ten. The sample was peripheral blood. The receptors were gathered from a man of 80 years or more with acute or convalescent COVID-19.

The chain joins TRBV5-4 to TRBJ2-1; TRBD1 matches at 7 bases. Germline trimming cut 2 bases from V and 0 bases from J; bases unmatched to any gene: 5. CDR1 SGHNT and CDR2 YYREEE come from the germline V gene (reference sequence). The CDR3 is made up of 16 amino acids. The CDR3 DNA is TGTGCCAGCAGCTTTTACAGGGGCAGCTCCTACAATGAGCAGTTCTTC. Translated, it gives CASSFYRGSSYNEQFF.

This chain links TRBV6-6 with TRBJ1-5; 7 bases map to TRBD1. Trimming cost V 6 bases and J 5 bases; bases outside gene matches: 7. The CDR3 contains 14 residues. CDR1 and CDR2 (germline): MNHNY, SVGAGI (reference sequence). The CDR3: CASSRNDRDQPQHF. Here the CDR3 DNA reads TGTGCCAGCAGCCGCAACGACAGGGATCAGCCCCAGCATTTT.

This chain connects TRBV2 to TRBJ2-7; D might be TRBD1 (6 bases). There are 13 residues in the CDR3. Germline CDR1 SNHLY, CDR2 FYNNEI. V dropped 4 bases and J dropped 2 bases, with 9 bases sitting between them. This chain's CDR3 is CASSGTATYEQYF. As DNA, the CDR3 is TGTGCCAGCAGTGGGACAGCTACCTACGAGCAGTACTTC.

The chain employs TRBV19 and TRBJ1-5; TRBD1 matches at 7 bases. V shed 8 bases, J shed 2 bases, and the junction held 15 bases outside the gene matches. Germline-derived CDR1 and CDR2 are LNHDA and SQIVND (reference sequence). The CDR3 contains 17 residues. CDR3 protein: CASCKGAVSSGNQPQHF. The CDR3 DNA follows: TGTGCCAGTTGCAAGGGGGCTGTCAGTAGTGGCAATCAGCCCCAGCATTTT.

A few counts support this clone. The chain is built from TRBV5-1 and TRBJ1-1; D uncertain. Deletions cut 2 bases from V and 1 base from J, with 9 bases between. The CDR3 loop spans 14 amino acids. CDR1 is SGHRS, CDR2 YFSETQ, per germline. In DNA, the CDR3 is TGCGCCAGCAGCTTCGGTGGGCAGAACACTGAAGCTTTCTTT. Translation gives CASSFGGQNTEAFF.

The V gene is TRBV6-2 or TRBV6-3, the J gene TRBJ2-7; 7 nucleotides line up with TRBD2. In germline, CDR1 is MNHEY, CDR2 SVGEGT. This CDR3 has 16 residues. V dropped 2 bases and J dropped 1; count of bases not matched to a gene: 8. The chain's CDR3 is CASSYQWRERSYEQYF. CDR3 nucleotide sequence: TGTGCCAGCAGTTACCAGTGGCGGGAGAGATCCTACGAGCAGTACTTC.

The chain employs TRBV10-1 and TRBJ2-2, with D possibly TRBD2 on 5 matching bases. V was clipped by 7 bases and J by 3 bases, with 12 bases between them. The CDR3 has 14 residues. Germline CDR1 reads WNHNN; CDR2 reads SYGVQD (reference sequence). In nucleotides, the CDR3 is TGCGCCAGCACCTCGAGCGGTTACACCGGGGAGCTGTTTTTT. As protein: CASTSSGYTGELFF.

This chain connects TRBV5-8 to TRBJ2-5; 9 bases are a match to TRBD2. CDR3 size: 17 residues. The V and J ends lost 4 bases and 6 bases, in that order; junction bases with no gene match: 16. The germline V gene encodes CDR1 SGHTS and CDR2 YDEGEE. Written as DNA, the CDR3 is TGTGCCAGCAGCCCAGGGAGGAGGCGGGAGGGCCTTAAGACCCAGTACTTC. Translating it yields CASSPGRRREGLKTQYF.

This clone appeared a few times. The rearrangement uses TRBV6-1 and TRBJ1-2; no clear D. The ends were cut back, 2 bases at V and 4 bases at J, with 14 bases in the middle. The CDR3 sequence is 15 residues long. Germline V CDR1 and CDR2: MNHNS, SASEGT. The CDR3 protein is CASSEPAGWSYGYTF. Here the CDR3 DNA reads TGTGCCAGCAGTGAACCGGCGGGATGGAGCTATGGCTACACCTTC.

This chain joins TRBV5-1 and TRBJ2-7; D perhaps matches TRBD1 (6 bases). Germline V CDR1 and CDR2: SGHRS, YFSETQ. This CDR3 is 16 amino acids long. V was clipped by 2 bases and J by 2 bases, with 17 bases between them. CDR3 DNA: TGCGCCAGCAGCTTCGGGGACACCAGGGGAACCTACGAGCAGTACTTC. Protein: CASSFGDTRGTYEQYF.

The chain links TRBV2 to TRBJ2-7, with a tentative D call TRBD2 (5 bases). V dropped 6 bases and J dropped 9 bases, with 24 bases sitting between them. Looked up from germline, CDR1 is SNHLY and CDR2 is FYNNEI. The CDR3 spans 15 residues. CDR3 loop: CASREEPGRTLGQYF. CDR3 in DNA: TGTGCCAGCAGGGAGGAACCTGGACGGACCCTCGGGCAGTACTTC.